The rows below give T cell receptor beta chains drawn from one sample of a study of T cell responses to AZD1222 COVID-19 vaccine. Profiled with immunoSEQ multiplex PCR; TCRdb holds only in-frame clones, not every one. The data contain 60,000 to 85,000 clones, roughly 80% of them singletons. Sequences were derived from peripheral blood, sampled 28 days after the second dose of the MenACWY control vaccine. These receptors came from an adult who received the MenACWY meningococcal vaccine as a control. Both conserved end residues are part of each CDR3. Fields, in order: V gene, clone size, D gene, J gene, CDR3 protein, CDR3 DNA. The D gene is left open where the match is weak. A row's size may be missing; if present it is once, few, many or a size class.

TRBV21-1	-	-	TRBJ2-2	CASRPRTGTTSPYRTGELFF	TGTGCCAGCAGACCCCGGACAGGGACCACCTCTCCTTACCGCACCGGGGAGCTGTTTTTT
TRBV12-3/TRBV12-4	-	-	TRBJ1-2	CASTPTGPYGYTF	TGTGCCAGCACTCCGACAGGCCCGTATGGCTACACCTTC
TRBV5-1	-	-	TRBJ2-6	CASSLGGVGANVLTF	TGCGCCAGCAGCTTAGGAGGGGTTGGGGCCAACGTCCTGACTTTC
TRBV2	-	-	TRBJ2-1	CASSTVNEQFF	TGTGCCAGCAGCACCGTCAATGAGCAGTTCTTC
TRBV3-1/TRBV3-2	-	-	TRBJ1-3	CASSQPGNTIYF	TGTGCCAGCAGCCAACCTGGAAACACCATATATTTT
TRBV19	-	-	TRBJ1-5	CASKSSGGSNQPQHF	TGTGCCAGTAAATCATCGGGCGGTAGCAATCAGCCCCAGCATTTT
TRBV2	-	-	TRBJ1-2	CASRERGRTDGYTF	TGTGCCAGCCGGGAACGAGGGCGGACTGATGGCTACACCTTC
TRBV5-5	-	-	TRBJ1-2	CASSLGGNYGYTF	TGTGCCAGCAGCTTGGGGGGTAACTATGGCTACACCTTC
TRBV14	-	-	TRBJ1-3	CASSYDSSGNTIYF	TGTGCCAGCAGCTACGATAGCTCTGGAAACACCATATATTTT
TRBV30	few	TRBD1	TRBJ1-2	CAWEQGAQFGYGYTF	TGTGCCTGGGAACAGGGGGCTCAGTTTGGCTATGGCTACACCTTC
TRBV7-2	few	TRBD2	TRBJ2-7	CASSSGLAAYEQYF	TGTGCCAGCAGCTCCGGGCTAGCGGCCTACGAGCAGTACTTC
TRBV6-1	-	-	TRBJ1-5	CAASPSGNQPQHF	TGTGCCGCGAGCCCCAGCGGCAATCAGCCCCAGCATTTT
TRBV5-8	-	TRBD2	TRBJ2-1	CASSSLGLAGFTYNEQFF	TGTGCCAGCAGCTCGCTAGGACTAGCGGGGTTTACCTACAATGAGCAGTTCTTC
TRBV5-6	-	-	TRBJ2-7	CASSLWGGLDEQYF	TGTGCCAGCAGCTTATGGGGAGGTTTGGACGAGCAGTACTTC
TRBV5-6	-	-	TRBJ1-1	CASSLGGEAFF	TGTGCCAGCAGCTTGGGGGGCGAAGCTTTCTTT
TRBV30	-	-	TRBJ1-4	CAWSVPDILNEKLFF	TGTGCCTGGAGTGTCCCGGACATCCTTAATGAAAAACTGTTTTTT
TRBV30	-	TRBD1	TRBJ1-2	CAWSALDRDPGGYTF	TGTGCCTGGAGTGCATTGGACAGGGACCCCGGTGGCTACACCTTC
TRBV14	-	-	TRBJ2-7	CASSQVRYEQYF	TGTGCCAGCAGCCAAGTCCGTTACGAGCAGTACTTC
TRBV27	-	-	TRBJ1-1	CASSLTAQNTEAFF	TGTGCCAGCAGTTTAACTGCTCAGAACACTGAAGCTTTCTTT
TRBV28	once	-	TRBJ1-1	CASSPSSLNTEAFF	TGTGCCAGCAGTCCTAGCTCCTTGAACACTGAAGCTTTCTTT
TRBV30	-	TRBD2	TRBJ2-1	CAWTSGRGSYNEQFF	TGTGCCTGGACTAGCGGGAGGGGATCCTACAATGAGCAGTTCTTC
TRBV7-6	-	-	TRBJ2-1	CASSLIVEPNEQFF	TGTGCCAGCAGCTTAATTGTAGAACCCAATGAGCAGTTCTTC
TRBV18	-	-	TRBJ2-7	CASSPTGSQGIRYEQYF	TGTGCCAGCTCACCAACCGGTTCCCAGGGGATCAGATACGAGCAGTACTTC
TRBV5-5	once	-	TRBJ1-4	CASSLGTATNEKLFF	TGTGCCAGCAGCTTGGGGACAGCAACTAATGAAAAACTGTTTTTT
TRBV12-3/TRBV12-4	-	-	TRBJ2-7	CASSFGGPYEQYF	TGTGCCAGCAGTTTTGGGGGACCCTACGAGCAGTACTTC
TRBV7-9	-	-	TRBJ2-6	CASSLIPGTAWANVLTF	TGTGCCAGCAGCCTTATCCCAGGGACGGCTTGGGCCAACGTCCTGACTTTC
TRBV2	-	-	TRBJ1-5	CASSEASNQPQHF	TGTGCCAGCAGTGAGGCCAGCAATCAGCCCCAGCATTTT
TRBV7-6	-	-	TRBJ2-1	CASSRIQNEQFF	TGTGCCAGCAGCCGAATCCAAAATGAGCAGTTCTTC
TRBV6-1	-	-	TRBJ1-6	CASSDMGNSPLHF	TGTGCCAGCAGTGATATGGGGAATTCACCCCTCCACTTT
TRBV6-1	-	-	TRBJ1-2	CASSFPQDLLTF	TGTGCCAGCAGTTTCCCACAGGATTTACTAACCTTC
TRBV6-5	-	-	TRBJ1-6	CASTLGASPLHF	TGTGCCAGCACTCTGGGTGCTTCACCCCTCCACTTT
TRBV11-2	-	TRBD1	TRBJ2-3	CASRVGTGGADTQYF	TGTGCCAGCAGGGTAGGGACAGGGGGGGCAGATACGCAGTATTTT
TRBV6-5	-	-	TRBJ1-1	CASSLTVNTEAFF	TGTGCCAGCAGTTTGACGGTGAACACTGAAGCTTTCTTT
TRBV21-1	-	-	TRBJ1-1	CARLGARGGVTEAFF	TGTGCTAGACTAGGGGCCAGGGGAGGCGTCACTGAAGCTTTCTTT
TRBV2	-	-	TRBJ1-3	CASSLFDSAGNTIYF	TGTGCCAGCTCCCTATTCGACAGTGCGGGAAACACCATATATTTT
TRBV2	-	-	TRBJ2-1	CASSESERSEQFF	TGTGCCAGCAGTGAATCAGAGAGGAGTGAGCAGTTCTTC
TRBV3-1/TRBV3-2	-	-	TRBJ2-3	CASSQRDTQYF	TGTGCCAGCAGCCAAAGAGATACGCAGTATTTT
TRBV7-9	-	-	TRBJ1-2	CASSPNHYGYTF	TGTGCCAGCAGCCCTAACCACTATGGCTACACCTTC
TRBV6-6	-	-	TRBJ2-7	CASSDPGTQVGEQYF	TGTGCCAGCAGTGACCCCGGGACTCAGGTGGGCGAGCAGTACTTC
TRBV19	-	-	TRBJ1-2	CASSIDEDDYGYTF	TGTGCCAGTAGTATAGATGAGGACGACTATGGCTACACCTTC
TRBV19	-	-	TRBJ1-2	CASSIGGAGQNYGYTF	TGTGCCAGTAGTATAGGAGGGGCAGGACAAAACTATGGCTACACCTTC
TRBV12-3/TRBV12-4	-	-	TRBJ1-1	CASSFGTEAFF	TGTGCCAGCAGTTTCGGGACTGAAGCTTTCTTT
TRBV5-1	once	-	TRBJ2-1	CASSAQESSYNEQFF	TGCGCCAGCAGCGCACAGGAAAGCTCCTACAATGAGCAGTTCTTC
TRBV30	-	-	TRBJ1-1	CAWRQANTEAFF	TGTGCCTGGAGGCAAGCGAACACTGAAGCTTTCTTT
TRBV4-1	-	-	TRBJ2-1	CASSPPLGVRFF	TGCGCCAGCAGCCCCCCGTTGGGGGTGAGATTCTTC
TRBV30	once	-	TRBJ1-2	CASQGRANYGYTF	TGTGCCTCCCAGGGGAGGGCCAACTATGGCTACACCTTC
TRBV5-1	-	-	TRBJ2-5	CASSLPGDGETQYF	TGCGCCAGCAGCTTACCAGGGGACGGGGAGACCCAGTACTTC
TRBV5-1	-	-	TRBJ1-1	CASSLAWVGNTEAFF	TGCGCCAGCAGCTTGGCCTGGGTAGGGAACACTGAAGCTTTCTTT
TRBV6-6	-	-	TRBJ2-1	CASTSAGYYNEQFF	TGTGCCAGCACTTCCGCGGGCTATTACAATGAGCAGTTCTTC
TRBV6-5	-	-	TRBJ1-2	CASSSYGDGYTF	TGTGCCAGCAGTTCCTATGGAGATGGCTACACCTTC
TRBV18	-	TRBD1	TRBJ1-1	CASSPGQGAENTEAFF	TGTGCCAGCTCACCCGGACAGGGGGCTGAGAACACTGAAGCTTTCTTT
TRBV30	-	TRBD1	TRBJ1-4	CAWSGDRAGEKLFF	TGTGCCTGGAGTGGTGACAGGGCGGGTGAAAAACTGTTTTTT
TRBV2	-	TRBD2	TRBJ2-1	CASNVAGGSLNEQFF	TGTGCCAGCAATGTAGCGGGAGGAAGTTTGAATGAGCAGTTCTTC
TRBV2	-	-	TRBJ1-6	CASRADSNSPLHF	TGTGCCAGCAGGGCGGACTCCAATTCACCCCTCCACTTT
TRBV28	once	-	TRBJ1-1	CASSPLGDQAFF	TGTGCCAGCAGTCCCCTAGGCGACCAAGCTTTCTTT
TRBV3-1/TRBV3-2	-	TRBD1	TRBJ2-2	CASSLRGRANTGELFF	TGTGCCAGCAGCCTGAGGGGGCGGGCCAACACCGGGGAGCTGTTTTTT
TRBV6-5	once	-	TRBJ1-1	CASRDPHGAFF	TGTGCCAGCAGGGATCCACATGGGGCTTTCTTT
TRBV5-1	few	-	TRBJ2-5	CASSLAVQGRVAETQYF	TGCGCCAGCAGCTTGGCCGTCCAGGGGAGGGTGGCAGAGACCCAGTACTTC
TRBV7-6	few	-	TRBJ1-1	CASSGYRDTEAFF	TGTGCCAGCAGCGGATACAGGGACACTGAAGCTTTCTTT
TRBV5-1	-	TRBD1	TRBJ1-6	CASSLGQGGSPLHF	TGCGCCAGCAGCTTGGGACAGGGAGGGTCACCCCTCCACTTT